The entry below gives a single T cell receptor beta chain sequence along with its context. What it recognizes is unknown. This likely traces to a read error, being one base from a far larger clone. Within the sample, other DNA sequences also encode this same CDR3. Participating donors were healthy, HIV-negative adults free of recent acute infections or vaccinations. Unsorted samples, those not sorted, used some 89 million PBMCs for genomic DNA. The data derive from a study of shared clonotypes between healthy human individuals. Study-wide findings and caveats: Measured sharing among donors was expected to vary with sequencing depth.

The germline gives CDR1 SGHRS, CDR2 YFSETQ. This CDR3 has 19 amino acids. Original handling: Filtering of immunoSEQ junctional sequences could not match full-length read filtering. Some clones are missing from TCRdb's copy, which holds only in-frame ones; the method was immunoSEQ multiplex PCR. V and J calls and clone size are as listed in that table; D and trimming were resolved from the DNA. Found here are approximately 470,000 clones, roughly 80% of them singletons; the top ten hold roughly 13%. The sample comprised PBMCs. The chain combines TRBV5-1 with TRBJ1-1; D is perhaps TRBD1 (5 bases). The clonotype originates from a woman between 35 and 50 years old in good health. Some clones in this sample may be carry-over from other donors' samples. CDR3 protein: CASSFWPGDSTDLNTEAFF. The CDR3, as DNA: TGCGCCAGCAGCTTCTGGCCGGGAGACTCGACAGATTTGAACACTGAAGCCTTCTTT.